A single T cell receptor beta chain is shown here with its context. TCR beta CDR3 was amplified from genomic DNA by two-round multiplex PCR. The first round of PCR was done with primers that matched each TRBV and TRBJ gene. TCRdb independently ran MiXCR on the multiplex PCR reads; one entry per CDR3 protein. This sample has about 18,000 distinct CDR3 sequences, with around 55% found just once. Trimming removed 7 bases from V and 5 bases from J, with 12 bases in between. The CDR3 extends over 14 amino acids. CDR1 is MNHEY and CDR2 is SVGEGT in the germline V gene. The sample is drawn from a study of prognosis after radiotherapy for stage I lung cancer. Study-level information: The period between April 2018 and January 2019 saw the enrollment of stage I non-small cell lung cancer patients.

The TCR sequence derives from a donor aged 50 or older with non-small cell lung cancer. The rearrangement uses TRBV6-2 or TRBV6-3 and TRBJ1-6; D is perhaps TRBD1 (6 bases). Material: PBMCs, obtained before or after stereotactic body radiation therapy (not recorded which). For the CDR3, the DNA is TGTGCCAGCAAGGAGGACAGAAATAATTCACCCCTCCACTTT. This gives the protein CASKEDRNNSPLHF.